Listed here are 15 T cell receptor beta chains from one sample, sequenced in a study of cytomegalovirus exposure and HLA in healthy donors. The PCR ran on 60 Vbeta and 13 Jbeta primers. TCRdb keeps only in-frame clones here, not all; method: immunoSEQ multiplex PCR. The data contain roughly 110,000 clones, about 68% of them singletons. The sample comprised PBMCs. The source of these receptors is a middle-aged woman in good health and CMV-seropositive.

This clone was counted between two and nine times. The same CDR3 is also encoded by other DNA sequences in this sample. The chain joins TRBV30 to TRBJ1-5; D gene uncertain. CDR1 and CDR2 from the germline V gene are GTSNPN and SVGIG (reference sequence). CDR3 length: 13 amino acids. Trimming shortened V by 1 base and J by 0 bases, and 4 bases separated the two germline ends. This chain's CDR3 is CAWSANSNQPQHF. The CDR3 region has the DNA TGTGCCTGGAGTGCCAATAGCAATCAGCCCCAGCATTTT.

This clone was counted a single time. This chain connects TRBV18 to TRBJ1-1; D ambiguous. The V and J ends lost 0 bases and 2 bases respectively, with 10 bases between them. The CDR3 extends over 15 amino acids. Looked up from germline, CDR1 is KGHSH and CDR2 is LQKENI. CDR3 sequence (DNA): TGTGCCAGCTCACCACCCGGGTCCGCTAACACTGAAGCTTTCTTT. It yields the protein CASSPPGSANTEAFF.

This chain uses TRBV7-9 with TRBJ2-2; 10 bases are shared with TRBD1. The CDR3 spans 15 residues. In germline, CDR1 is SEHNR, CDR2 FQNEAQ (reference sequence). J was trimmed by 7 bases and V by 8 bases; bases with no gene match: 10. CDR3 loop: CASVNRQGASGELFF. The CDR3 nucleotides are TGTGCCAGCGTAAATAGACAGGGGGCAAGCGGGGAGCTGTTTTTT.

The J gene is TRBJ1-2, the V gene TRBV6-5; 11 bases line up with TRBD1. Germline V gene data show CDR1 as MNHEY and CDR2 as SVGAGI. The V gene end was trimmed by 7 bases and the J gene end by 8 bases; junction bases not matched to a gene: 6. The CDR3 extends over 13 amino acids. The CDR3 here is CASNPGTGGGYTF. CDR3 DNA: TGTGCCAGCAACCCTGGGACAGGGGGAGGCTACACCTTC.

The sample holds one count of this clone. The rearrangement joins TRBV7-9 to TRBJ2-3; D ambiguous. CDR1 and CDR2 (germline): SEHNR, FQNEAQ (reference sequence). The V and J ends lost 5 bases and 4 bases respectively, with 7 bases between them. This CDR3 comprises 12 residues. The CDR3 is CASSPGPDTQYF. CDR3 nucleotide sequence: TGTGCCAGCAGCCCAGGCCCAGATACGCAGTATTTT.

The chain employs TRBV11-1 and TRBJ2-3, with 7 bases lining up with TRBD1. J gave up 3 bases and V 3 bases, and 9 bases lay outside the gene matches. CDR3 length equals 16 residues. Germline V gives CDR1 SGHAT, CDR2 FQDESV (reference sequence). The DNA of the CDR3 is TGTGCCAGCAGCTTGACCAGGGGGATCGCTACAGATACGCAGTATTTT. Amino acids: CASSLTRGIATDTQYF.

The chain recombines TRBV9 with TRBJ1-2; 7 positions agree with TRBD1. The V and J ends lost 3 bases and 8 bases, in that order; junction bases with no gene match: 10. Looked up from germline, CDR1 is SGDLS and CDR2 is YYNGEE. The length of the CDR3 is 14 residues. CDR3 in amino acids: CASSALTGTGGYTF. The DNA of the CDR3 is TGTGCCAGCAGCGCTCTGACAGGGACCGGCGGCTACACCTTC.

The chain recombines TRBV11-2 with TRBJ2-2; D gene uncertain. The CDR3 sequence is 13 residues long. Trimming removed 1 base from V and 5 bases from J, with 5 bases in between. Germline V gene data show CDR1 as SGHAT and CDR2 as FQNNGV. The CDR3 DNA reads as TGTGCCAGCAGCTTAGGGGCAACCGGGGAGCTGTTTTTT. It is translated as CASSLGATGELFF. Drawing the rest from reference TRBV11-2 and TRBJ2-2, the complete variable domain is EAGVAQSPRYKIIEKRQSVAFWCNPISGHATLYWYQQILGQGPKLLIQFQNNGVVDDSQLPKDRFSAERLKGVDSTLKIQPAKLEDSAVYLCASSLGATGELFFGEGSRLTVL.

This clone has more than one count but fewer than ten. The CDR3 DNA is TGTGCCAGTAGGGAAGCGAATCAGCCCCAGCATTTT. It codes for CASREANQPQHF. The chain has TRBV19 and TRBJ1-5; D is uncertain. CDR1 is LNHDA, CDR2 SQIVND, per germline (reference sequence). Trimming shortened V by 6 bases and J by 4 bases, and 7 bases separated the two germline ends. The CDR3 contains 12 residues.

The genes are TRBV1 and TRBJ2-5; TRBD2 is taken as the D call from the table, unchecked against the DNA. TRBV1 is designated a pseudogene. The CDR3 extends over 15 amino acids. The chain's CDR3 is CTSSLTGTSPETQYF. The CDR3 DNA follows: TGCACCAGCAGCTTAACCGGGACTAGTCCAGAGACCCAGTACTTC.

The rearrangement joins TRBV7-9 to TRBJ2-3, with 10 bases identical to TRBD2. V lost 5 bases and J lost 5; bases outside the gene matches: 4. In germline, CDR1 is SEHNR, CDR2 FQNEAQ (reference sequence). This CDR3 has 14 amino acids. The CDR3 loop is CASSPRTSGDTQYF. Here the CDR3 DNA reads TGTGCCAGCAGCCCAAGGACTAGCGGAGATACGCAGTATTTT.

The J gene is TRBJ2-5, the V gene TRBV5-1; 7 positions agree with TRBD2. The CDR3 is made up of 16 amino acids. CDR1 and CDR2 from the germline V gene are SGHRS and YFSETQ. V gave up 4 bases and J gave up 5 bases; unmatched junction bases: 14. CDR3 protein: CASSRLGGSGAETQYF. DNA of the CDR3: TGCGCCAGCAGCCGATTGGGGGGGAGCGGGGCGGAGACCCAGTACTTC.

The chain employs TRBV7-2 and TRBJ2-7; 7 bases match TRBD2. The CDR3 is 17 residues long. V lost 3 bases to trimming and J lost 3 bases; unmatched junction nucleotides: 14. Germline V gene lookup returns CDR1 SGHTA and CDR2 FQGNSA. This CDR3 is CASSFFLPGGSNYEQYF. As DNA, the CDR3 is TGTGCCAGCAGCTTTTTCCTTCCGGGGGGATCTAACTACGAGCAGTACTTC.

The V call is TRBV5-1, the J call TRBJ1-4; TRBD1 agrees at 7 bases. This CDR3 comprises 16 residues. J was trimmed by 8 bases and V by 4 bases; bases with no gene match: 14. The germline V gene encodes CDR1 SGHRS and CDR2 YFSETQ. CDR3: CASSLPGAGGMEKLFF. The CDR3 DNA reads TGCGCCAGCAGCCTTCCCGGGGCAGGGGGAATGGAAAAACTGTTTTTT.

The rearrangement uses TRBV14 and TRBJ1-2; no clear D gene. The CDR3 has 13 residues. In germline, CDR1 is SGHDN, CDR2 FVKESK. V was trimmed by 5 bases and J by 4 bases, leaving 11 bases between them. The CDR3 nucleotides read TGTGCCAGCAGCATAACCGAACTCTATGGCTACACCTTC. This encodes CASSITELYGYTF.